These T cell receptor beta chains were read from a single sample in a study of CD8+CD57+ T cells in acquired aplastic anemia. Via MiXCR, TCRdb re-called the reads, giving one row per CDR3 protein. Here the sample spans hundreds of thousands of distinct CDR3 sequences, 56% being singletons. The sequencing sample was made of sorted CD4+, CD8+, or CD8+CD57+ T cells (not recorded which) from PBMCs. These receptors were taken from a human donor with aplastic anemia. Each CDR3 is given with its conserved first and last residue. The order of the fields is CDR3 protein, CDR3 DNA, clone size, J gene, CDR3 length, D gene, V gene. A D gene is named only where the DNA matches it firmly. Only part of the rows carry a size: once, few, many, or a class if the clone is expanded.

CASSDLRGLDSPLHF | TGTGCCAGCAGCGACTTAAGGGGGCTGGATTCACCCCTCCACTTT | . | TRBJ1-6 | 15 | TRBD1 | TRBV12-3/TRBV12-4
CATSDPDSYEQYF | TGTGCCACCAGTGATCCCGACAGCTACGAGCAGTACTTC | . | TRBJ2-7 | 13 | . | TRBV24-1
CASSLEGRSSYEQYF | TGTGCCAGCAGCTTAGAAGGACGGAGCTCCTACGAGCAGTACTTC | many | TRBJ2-7 | 15 | . | TRBV7-2
CATSDLAGGSEQYF | TGTGCCACCAGTGATTTAGCGGGAGGAAGCGAGCAGTACTTC | . | TRBJ2-7 | 14 | TRBD2 | TRBV24-1
CASSFTGPEQYF | TGTGCCAGCAGCTTCACAGGTCCCGAGCAGTACTTC | . | TRBJ2-7 | 12 | . | TRBV7-9
CAISEGGRQPQHF | TGTGCCATCAGTGAGGGGGGGAGGCAGCCCCAGCATTTT | many | TRBJ1-5 | 13 | . | TRBV10-3
CASSSQTGSYEQYF | TGTGCCAGTAGTAGCCAGACAGGCTCCTACGAGCAGTACTTC | . | TRBJ2-7 | 14 | . | TRBV7-2
CASSRKTGVYNEQFF | TGTGCCAGCAGCCGAAAGACGGGAGTCTACAATGAGCAGTTCTTC | . | TRBJ2-1 | 15 | . | TRBV7-9
CASSPEAGGPSEQYF | TGCGCCAGCAGCCCGGAAGCGGGAGGGCCAAGCGAGCAGTACTTC | many | TRBJ2-7 | 15 | TRBD2 | TRBV5-1
CASSVAPGAPDTQYF | TGTGCCAGCAGCGTAGCACCGGGGGCCCCAGATACGCAGTATTTT | many | TRBJ2-3 | 15 | . | TRBV9
CASSTQQGTNEKLFF | TGTGCCAGCAGCACTCAACAGGGGACTAATGAAAAACTGTTTTTT | . | TRBJ1-4 | 15 | TRBD1 | TRBV7-2
CASSIQGDLYERYF | TGTGCAAGTAGTATACAGGGGGACCTCTACGAGCGGTACTTC | once | TRBJ2-7 | 14 | TRBD1 | TRBV19
CASSVGAGGFPEAFF | TGTGCCAGCAGCGTAGGGGCCGGTGGGTTCCCTGAAGCTTTCTTT | . | TRBJ1-1 | 15 | . | TRBV9
CAISESPGGEGTEAFF | TGTGCCATCAGTGAGTCTCCAGGGGGTGAGGGCACTGAAGCTTTCTTT | once | TRBJ1-1 | 16 | TRBD1 | TRBV10-3
CASRTSAEAFF | TGTGCCAGCAGAACAAGCGCTGAAGCTTTCTTT | . | TRBJ1-1 | 11 | . | TRBV6-6
CASSPPWRGGNEQFF | TGTGCCAGCAGCCCTCCGTGGCGGGGGGGAAATGAGCAGTTCTTC | many | TRBJ2-1 | 15 | TRBD2 | TRBV5-6
CASSLAGIGGYTF | TGTGCCAGCAGCTTAGCGGGGATCGGGGGCTACACCTTC | many | TRBJ1-2 | 13 | . | TRBV7-8
CASSPTGKGQPQHF | TGTGCCAGCAGTCCCACAGGAAAAGGCCAGCCCCAGCATTTT | . | TRBJ1-5 | 14 | . | TRBV9
CASSSLDIQYF | TGTGCCAGCAGCTCCCTGGACATTCAGTACTTC | . | TRBJ2-4 | 11 | . | TRBV7-9
CASSHGGRTDTQYF | TGTGCCAGCTCACACGGCGGACGCACAGATACGCAGTATTTT | . | TRBJ2-3 | 14 | . | TRBV18
CASQAPPTEAFF | TGTGCCAGCCAGGCTCCGCCCACTGAAGCTTTCTTT | many | TRBJ1-1 | 12 | . | TRBV12-3/TRBV12-4
CASSLDMSNEKLFF | TGCGCCAGCAGCCTGGACATGTCTAATGAAAAACTGTTTTTT | . | TRBJ1-4 | 14 | . | TRBV5-1
CSYGQGPNTEAFF | TGCAGCTATGGGCAGGGGCCAAACACTGAAGCTTTCTTT | . | TRBJ1-1 | 13 | . | TRBV29-1
CASREDYEQYF | TGTGCCAGCAGGGAGGACTACGAGCAGTACTTC | few | TRBJ2-7 | 11 | . | TRBV6-5
CSARVNRGGGSSYEQYF | TGCAGTGCTAGAGTGAATCGGGGCGGGGGCTCCTCCTACGAGCAGTACTTC | many | TRBJ2-7 | 17 | . | TRBV20-1
CSARAVAGEVETQYF | TGCAGTGCTAGAGCGGTCGCGGGGGAGGTAGAGACCCAGTACTTC | . | TRBJ2-5 | 15 | TRBD2 | TRBV20-1
CSARGDRENQPQHF | TGCAGTGCTAGAGGGGACAGGGAGAATCAGCCCCAGCATTTT | . | TRBJ1-5 | 14 | TRBD1 | TRBV20-1
CASSPPRSPETQYF | TGTGCCAGCAGCCCCCCTAGGAGTCCGGAGACCCAGTACTTC | . | TRBJ2-5 | 14 | . | TRBV16
CASSVRGLADNEQFF | TGTGCCAGCAGCGTAAGGGGGCTAGCGGACAATGAGCAGTTCTTC | . | TRBJ2-1 | 15 | . | TRBV9
CASSQDGLAYEQYF | TGTGCCAGCAGCCAAGACGGACTGGCCTACGAGCAGTACTTC | many | TRBJ2-7 | 14 | . | TRBV3-1
CSAGGTYEQYF | TGCAGCGCCGGGGGGACTTACGAGCAGTACTTC | few | TRBJ2-7 | 11 | TRBD2 | TRBV29-1
CASSLGPRYEAFF | TGTGCCAGCAGTTTGGGACCAAGATATGAAGCTTTCTTT | . | TRBJ1-1 | 13 | . | TRBV12-3/TRBV12-4
CASSLEQASSYNSPLHF | TGTGCCAGCAGCTTAGAACAGGCTAGCTCCTATAATTCACCCCTCCACTTT | . | TRBJ1-6 | 17 | . | TRBV7-8
CASSALDMNGYTF | TGTGCCAGCAGCGCACTCGACATGAATGGCTACACCTTC | . | TRBJ1-2 | 13 | . | TRBV9
CARGGYYNRVKSEAFF | TGTGCCCGGGGGGGTTATTATAACAGGGTGAAGTCTGAAGCTTTCTTT | many | TRBJ1-1 | 16 | . | TRBV6-7
CSARDGEFTIYF | TGCAGTGCTAGAGATGGGGAGTTCACCATATATTTT | few | TRBJ1-3 | 12 | . | TRBV20-1
CAKGGRMYEQYF | TGTGCCAAGGGCGGGAGAATGTACGAGCAGTACTTC | . | TRBJ2-7 | 12 | TRBD2 | TRBV2
CASNEPWGYTF | TGTGCCAGCAATGAGCCCTGGGGCTACACCTTC | . | TRBJ1-2 | 11 | . | TRBV5-4
CASSSPGLAAYNEQFF | TGTGCCAGCAGCTCACCGGGACTAGCGGCTTACAATGAGCAGTTCTTC | . | TRBJ2-1 | 16 | TRBD2 | TRBV7-3
CASSQDPGQLNEQFF | TGCGCCAGCAGCCAAGATCCGGGACAGCTCAATGAGCAGTTCTTC | . | TRBJ2-1 | 15 | TRBD1 | TRBV4-3
CSARPGLAPQETQYF | TGCAGTGCTAGACCCGGACTAGCGCCACAAGAGACCCAGTACTTC | . | TRBJ2-5 | 15 | TRBD2 | TRBV20-1